The T cell receptor beta chain described here comes from a study of cytomegalovirus exposure and HLA in healthy donors. Study-wide points: Presence/absence analyses rested on an assumption that sequencing depth was roughly uniform across donors.

Details on this clone: What it binds is unknown.

CDR1 is SGHRS and CDR2 is YFSETQ in the germline V gene. The V gene end was trimmed by 2 bases and the J gene end by 5 bases; junction bases not matched to a gene: 4. There are 14 residues in the CDR3. Unrecorded immune exposures were likely, despite nominal health at sampling. The study ran its PCR with 60 Vbeta and 13 Jbeta primers. Sequenced by immunoSEQ multiplex PCR; TCRdb stores in-frame clones only, minus some. The sample lists around 190,000 clones, roughly 74% seen once, with 11% to 15% in the top ten. Sequenced input: PBMCs. The chain recombines TRBV5-1 with TRBJ2-1; 7 nucleotides align to TRBD1. The receptor comes from a young woman in good health and CMV-seropositive. The CDR3 sequence is CASSLQGTDNEQFF. The CDR3 DNA reads as TGCGCCAGCAGCTTACAAGGGACAGACAATGAGCAGTTCTTC. Drawing the rest from reference TRBV5-1 and TRBJ2-1, the complete variable domain is KAGVTQTPRYLIKTRGQQVTLSCSPISGHRSVSWYQQTPGQGLQFLFEYFSETQRNKGNFPGRFSGRQFSNSRSEMNVSTLELGDSALYLCASSLQGTDNEQFFGPGTRLTVL.